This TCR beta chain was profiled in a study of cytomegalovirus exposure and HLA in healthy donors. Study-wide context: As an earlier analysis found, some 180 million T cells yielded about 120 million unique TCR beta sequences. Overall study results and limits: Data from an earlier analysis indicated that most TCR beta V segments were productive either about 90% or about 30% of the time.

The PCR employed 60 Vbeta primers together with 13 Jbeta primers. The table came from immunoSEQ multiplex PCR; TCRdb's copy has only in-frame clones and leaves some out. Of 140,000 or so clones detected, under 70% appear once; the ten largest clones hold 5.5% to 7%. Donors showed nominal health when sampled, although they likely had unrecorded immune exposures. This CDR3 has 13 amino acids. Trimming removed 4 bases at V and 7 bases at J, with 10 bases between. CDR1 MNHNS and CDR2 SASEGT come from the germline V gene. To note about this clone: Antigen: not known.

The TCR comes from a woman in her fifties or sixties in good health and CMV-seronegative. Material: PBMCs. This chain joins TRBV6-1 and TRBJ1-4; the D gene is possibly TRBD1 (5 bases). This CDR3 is CASSGTGSEKLFF. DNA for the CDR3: TGTGCCAGCAGTGGAACAGGTAGTGAAAAACTGTTTTTT.